Below, 24 T cell receptor beta chains from the same sample are listed, as sequenced in a study of T cell repertoires in cytomegalovirus infection (dated by TCRdb to between 2017 and 2020). These reads were obtained on an Illumina HiSeq 1500. TCRdb redid the processing of the public reads, applying fastp at Q25 and MiXCR, and retained in-frame beta chains. One record per CDR3 amino acid sequence lists the most common genes and DNA. The sample table shows around 340,000 distinct CDR3 sequences, and about 27% are seen once. Around 19% of the sample is taken by the ten largest. The antigens these receptors bind are not known. The sample's treatment or condition label, in plain terms: in vitro stimulation with specific CMV peptide epitopes to enrich CMV-specific T cells. The sample here was cultured PBMCs, taken from culture after CMV antigen stimulation. All receptors come from a human donor in good health (CMV status not recorded). Some clones in this sample may be carry-over from other donors' samples.

V gene TRBV15 combines with J gene TRBJ2-1, with 7 bases identical to TRBD2. V trimming: 5 bases; J trimming: 0 bases; junction bases outside the gene matches: 7. Germline V CDR1 and CDR2: LNHNV, YYDKDF (reference sequence). The CDR3 is made up of 16 amino acids. The CDR3 DNA follows: TGTGCCACCAGCGACCCTAGCGGCGTCTCCTACAATGAGCAGTTCTTC. This sequence encodes CATSDPSGVSYNEQFF.

This clonotype was detected a few times. The chain combines TRBV15 with TRBJ1-1; D gene ambiguous. Deletions cut 0 bases from V and 4 bases from J, with 12 bases between. CDR3 length: 15 residues. The germline gives CDR1 LNHNV, CDR2 YYDKDF (reference sequence). This CDR3 is CATSRDQSGSTEAFF. The CDR3 nucleotides read TGTGCCACCAGCAGAGATCAATCCGGTAGCACTGAAGCTTTCTTT.

The V call is TRBV10-3, the J call TRBJ2-7, with 8 bases that match TRBD1. The V gene's germline CDR1 is ENHRY and CDR2 SYGVKD. CDR3 size: 12 residues. The V gene end was trimmed by 7 bases and the J gene end by 6 bases; junction bases not matched to a gene: 5. Written as DNA, the CDR3 is TGTGCCATCACGACAGGGGCCGGCGAGCAGTACTTC. Protein sequence: CAITTGAGEQYF.

The chain links TRBV11-2 to TRBJ2-5; no clear D. Germline V gene data show CDR1 as SGHAT and CDR2 as FQNNGV. The germline V and J ends were trimmed by 0 bases and 2 bases, with 10 bases remaining between them. The CDR3 totals 15 residues. CDR3 amino acids: CASSLDHQSQETQYF. CDR3 DNA sequence: TGTGCCAGCAGCTTAGATCATCAGTCTCAAGAGACCCAGTACTTC.

This clonotype has more than one count but fewer than ten. V usage is TRBV20-1 and J usage is TRBJ2-5; 10 nucleotides agree with TRBD2. The ends lost 3 bases at V and 3 bases at J; junction bases unmatched: 19. The CDR3 runs to 19 residues. CDR1 and CDR2 from the germline V gene are DFQATT and SNEGSKA (reference sequence). CDR3 DNA sequence: TGCAGTGCTAGTGGAGTGGGACTAGCGACCGTTGCCGACGAAGAGACCCAGTACTTC. Translated, it gives CSASGVGLATVADEETQYF.

This clonotype has more than one count but fewer than ten. The V call is TRBV10-1, the J call TRBJ1-1; perhaps TRBD1 as D (5 bases). V lost 1 base, J lost 2 bases, and 11 bases lay in between. The CDR3 runs 15 residues. Germline CDR1 is WNHNN and CDR2 is SYGVQD (reference sequence). CDR3 loop: CASSEFQGANTEAFF. CDR3 bases: TGCGCCAGCAGTGAGTTCCAGGGCGCAAACACTGAAGCTTTCTTT.

This clonotype has only a few counts. V is TRBV19 and J is TRBJ1-2; TRBD1 agrees at 7 bases. The CDR3 has 12 residues. V shed 7 bases, J shed 4 bases, and the junction held 3 bases outside the gene matches. The germline V gene encodes CDR1 LNHDA and CDR2 SQIVND (reference sequence). CDR3 sequence: CASKGGVYGYTF. CDR3 sequence (DNA): TGTGCCAGTAAAGGGGGCGTCTATGGCTACACCTTC.

The table lists this clonotype with a few counts. The V and J genes are TRBV7-8 and TRBJ2-5, with D uncertain. The germline gives CDR1 SGHVS, CDR2 FQNEAQ. The CDR3 is 15 residues long. Trimming cost V 5 bases and J 4 bases, with 17 bases left between them. The CDR3 DNA is TGTGCCAGCAGCCCCCCGGCGCCTTTGCCAGAGACCCAGTACTTC. It is translated as CASSPPAPLPETQYF.

This rearrangement joins TRBV24-1 to TRBJ2-3; TRBD2 matches 9 bases. The ends lost 7 bases at V and 0 bases at J; junction bases unmatched: 4. The germline gives CDR1 KGHDR, CDR2 SFDVKD. The CDR3 is 15 residues long. As DNA, the CDR3 is TGTGCCACCAGACCTAGCGGGGCCAGCACAGATACGCAGTATTTT. Translation gives CATRPSGASTDTQYF.

This clonotype was counted many times. The V call is TRBV7-9, the J call TRBJ1-4; 8 nucleotides agree with TRBD1. V shed 3 bases and J 1 base; nucleotides not matched to a gene: 7. In germline, CDR1 is SEHNR, CDR2 FQNEAQ (reference sequence). The CDR3 is made up of 17 amino acids. The CDR3 bases are TGTGCCAGCAGCTTTCCCATCGGACAGGGAACTAATGAAAAACTGTTTTTT. This encodes CASSFPIGQGTNEKLFF.

This clonotype was seen a handful of times. The V call is TRBV6-2 or TRBV6-3, the J call TRBJ2-2, with no clear D. Trimming removed 1 base at V and 1 base at J, with 10 bases between. CDR1 MNHEY and CDR2 SVGEGT come from the germline V gene. The CDR3 consists of 16 residues. The CDR3 DNA reads TGTGCCAGCAGTTACTATCGGACGGTGAACACCGGGGAGCTGTTTTTT. Encoded protein: CASSYYRTVNTGELFF.

The V and J genes are TRBV9 and TRBJ1-1; D ambiguous. Germline CDR1 is SGDLS and CDR2 is YYNGEE. Trimming removed 0 bases at V and 1 base at J, with 7 bases between. The CDR3 totals 14 residues. The CDR3 nucleotides are TGTGCCAGCAGCGTAGAATCAGCGAACACTGAAGCTTTCTTT. Protein sequence: CASSVESANTEAFF.

The V gene is TRBV19, the J gene TRBJ1-3; D gene unclear. Germline-derived CDR1 and CDR2 are LNHDA and SQIVND (reference sequence). This CDR3 region has 17 residues. V gave up 2 bases and J gave up 0 bases, with 14 bases separating them. CDR3 sequence reads: CASSISIWRSSGNTIYF. The CDR3, as DNA: TGTGCCAGTAGTATAAGTATATGGCGGAGCTCTGGAAACACCATATATTTT. The entire variable domain, with the rest obtained from reference TRBV19 and TRBJ1-3, is as follows: DGGITQSPKYLFRKEGQNVTLSCEQNLNHDAMYWYRQDPGQGLRLIYYSQIVNDFQKGDIAEGYSVSREKKESFPLTVTSAQKNPTAFYLCASSISIWRSSGNTIYFGEGSWLTVV.

This clonotype was seen a few times. The rearrangement uses TRBV19 and TRBJ1-5, with a tentative D call TRBD1 (6 bases). V was clipped by 7 bases and J by 6 bases, with 13 bases between them. The CDR3 runs 13 residues. The germline CDR1 and CDR2 sequences are LNHDA and SQIVND (reference sequence). The chain's CDR3 is CASTQGPGQPQHF. The CDR3 DNA reads as TGTGCCAGTACCCAGGGGCCTGGTCAGCCCCAGCATTTT.

This sequence joins TRBV5-8 and TRBJ1-5; 9 bases match TRBD1. V gave up 4 bases and J gave up 5 bases; unmatched junction bases: 7. The CDR3 contains 15 residues. The germline V gene has CDR1 SGHTS and CDR2 YDEGEE. This CDR3 is CASSPGQGRYQPQHF. CDR3 coding DNA: TGTGCCAGCAGCCCGGGACAGGGACGATATCAGCCCCAGCATTTT.

The chain carries TRBV28 and TRBJ1-1; 8 positions agree with TRBD1. The length of the CDR3 is 15 residues. Germline CDR1 MDHEN, CDR2 SYDVKM. Trimming cost V 2 bases and J 2 bases; bases outside gene matches: 4. The CDR3 reads CASSLIDRGNTEAFF. CDR3 sequence (DNA): TGTGCCAGCAGTTTAATCGACAGGGGTAACACTGAAGCTTTCTTT.

The rearrangement joins TRBV5-1 to TRBJ2-3, with D perhaps matching TRBD1 (5 bases). The germline V and J ends were trimmed by 0 bases and 2 bases, with 13 bases remaining between them. The CDR3 spans 16 residues. CDR1 and CDR2 from the germline V gene are SGHRS and YFSETQ. CDR3 residues: CASSLATAGFTDTQYF. As DNA, the CDR3 is TGCGCCAGCAGCTTGGCGACAGCTGGATTCACAGATACGCAGTATTTT.

This clonotype came up a few times. The chain carries TRBV7-9 and TRBJ2-5, with D maybe TRBD2 (5 bases). V was trimmed by 5 bases and J by 3 bases, leaving 10 bases between them. The length of the CDR3 is 13 residues. Germline values: CDR1 SEHNR, CDR2 FQNEAQ (reference sequence). CDR3 protein: CASSPDGEETQYF. The CDR3 DNA reads TGTGCCAGCAGCCCAGACGGGGAAGAGACCCAGTACTTC.

This chain links TRBV15 with TRBJ2-2; D remains ambiguous. CDR3 length equals 15 residues. Germline loops: CDR1 LNHNV, CDR2 YYDKDF (reference sequence). Trimming cost V 5 bases and J 1 base, with 11 bases left between them. The chain's CDR3 is CATSSARRNTGELFF. The DNA of the CDR3 is TGTGCCACCAGCTCTGCGCGAAGGAACACCGGGGAGCTGTTTTTT.

The sample holds a few counts of this clonotype. The chain couples TRBV11-3 to TRBJ2-5; possible D gene TRBD2, 7 bases. V was pared by 5 bases and J by 3 bases, with 10 bases between. The CDR3 sequence is 13 residues long. Per germline, CDR1 SGHNT and CDR2 YENEEA. CDR3 loop: CASSQGGEETQYF. The CDR3 DNA is TGTGCCAGCAGCCAAGGGGGGGAAGAGACCCAGTACTTC.

This clonotype was counted between two and nine times. The V and J genes are TRBV5-4 and TRBJ1-2; possible D gene TRBD1, 6 bases. This CDR3 is built from 15 residues. The V gene lost 4 bases and the J gene lost 3 bases, with 16 bases spanning the gap. Germline-derived CDR1 and CDR2 are SGHNT and YYREEE (reference sequence). CDR3 in amino acids: CASSRTTGQDYGYTF. The CDR3 coding sequence is TGTGCCAGCAGCAGAACTACAGGGCAGGACTATGGCTACACCTTC.

The gene calls are TRBV6-6 and TRBJ1-2; no definite D call. The CDR3 consists of 14 residues. Between the trimmed V and J ends, which lost 2 bases and 2 bases, there was a span of 9 bases. CDR1 and CDR2 from the germline V gene are MNHNY and SVGAGI (reference sequence). CDR3 DNA: TGTGCCAGCAGTTACGGCACGGAAAACTATGGCTACACCTTC. Translated, it gives CASSYGTENYGYTF.

The V gene is TRBV7-9, the J gene TRBJ1-2; TRBD1 agrees at 8 bases. The V gene end was trimmed by 0 bases and the J gene end by 4 bases; junction bases not matched to a gene: 4. Germline CDR1 reads SEHNR; CDR2 reads FQNEAQ (reference sequence). The CDR3 consists of 15 residues. The CDR3 sequence: CASSLARDRIYGYTF. CDR3 DNA: TGTGCCAGCAGCTTAGCGAGGGACAGGATCTATGGCTACACCTTC.

The chain joins TRBV7-3 to TRBJ1-2; no clear D gene. In germline, CDR1 is SGHTA, CDR2 FQGTGA. The CDR3 has 13 amino acids. V shed 8 bases and J shed 7 bases, with 17 bases lying between them. The CDR3 region is CASGSGEGSGYTF. Written as DNA, the CDR3 is TGTGCCAGCGGCAGCGGGGAAGGATCTGGCTACACCTTC.